These T cell receptor beta chains were read from a single sample in a study of blood T cell repertoires in COVID-19. Assay: immunoSEQ multiplex PCR; the TCRdb copy retains only in-frame clones and omits some. Of about 220,000 clones in the sample, 84% were seen once. Sequencing was done on a sample of peripheral blood. The receptors come from a woman aged 60-75 years with acute or convalescent COVID-19. The CDR3 runs from the conserved cysteine through the conserved F or W. A D gene is named only where the DNA matches it firmly. A clone size is listed for some rows: how often the clone was seen (once, few, many), or a class if it is expanded.

TRBV5-1	TRBJ1-2	.	15	TRBD1	TGCGCCAGCAGCGGAGAGGGTCGGACAGGGTATGGCTACACCTTC	CASSGEGRTGYGYTF
TRBV4-1	TRBJ2-1	many	15	TRBD2	TGCGCCAGCAGCCGAGGACTAGCGGGGGCTTTTGAGCAGTTCTTC	CASSRGLAGAFEQFF
TRBV7-2	TRBJ1-2	once	14	.	TGTGCCAGCAGCTTAGTTTCAGGAAACTATGGCTACACCTTC	CASSLVSGNYGYTF
TRBV7-8	TRBJ1-6	.	14	TRBD1	TGTGCCAGCAGCCTTCCGGGACAGAATTCACCCCTCCACTTT	CASSLPGQNSPLHF
TRBV3-1/TRBV3-2	TRBJ1-2	.	16	.	TGTGCCAGCACCCTGGGGCAGCCGGCAGGGTCTAGGGGCTACACCTTC	CASTLGQPAGSRGYTF
TRBV30	TRBJ1-5	.	13	.	TGTGCCTGGAGTCAGGACACCAATCAGCCCCAGCATTTT	CAWSQDTNQPQHF
TRBV4-2	TRBJ2-2	.	16	TRBD2	TGTGCCAGCAGCCACACTCGGGGGGGGCGGACCGGGGAGCTGTTTTTT	CASSHTRGGRTGELFF
TRBV5-4	TRBJ2-3	.	15	.	TGTGCCAGCAGCCTGGGGGGTGGGGGAGGAGATACGCAGTATTTT	CASSLGGGGGDTQYF
TRBV7-8	TRBJ2-7	.	15	.	TGTGCCAGCAGCTTAGCTCTGTTTGGCCCCTACGAGCAGTACTTC	CASSLALFGPYEQYF
TRBV6-1	TRBJ1-2	.	14	TRBD1	TGTGCCAGCAGTGAAGCGAACAGGGGATACGGCTACACCTTC	CASSEANRGYGYTF
TRBV5-4	TRBJ1-4	.	12	TRBD1	TGTGCCAGCAGCTTGGGGGACAGGGATCAGTTTTTT	CASSLGDRDQFF
TRBV3-1/TRBV3-2	TRBJ1-1	.	13	.	TGTGCCAGCAGCCAAGGAGGGAGCACTGAAGCTTTCTTT	CASSQGGSTEAFF
TRBV5-6	TRBJ1-1	few	16	TRBD1	TGTGCCAGCAGGGAGACAGGGTCCTACGTGAACACTGAAGCTTTCTTT	CASRETGSYVNTEAFF
TRBV11-1	TRBJ2-2	.	13	.	TGTGCCAGCAGCTTAGGGCTCACCGGGGAGCTGTTTTTT	CASSLGLTGELFF
TRBV27	TRBJ1-2	few	17	TRBD1	TGTGCCAGCAGTTTTTCCGGGACAGGGAGTCTCTACGGTGGCTACACCTTC	CASSFSGTGSLYGGYTF
TRBV28	TRBJ1-3	.	14	.	TGTGCCAGCAGTTTTCAGGGAAACGGAAACACCATATATTTT	CASSFQGNGNTIYF
TRBV19	TRBJ1-2	.	17	.	TGTGCCAGCAATCATTGGAGTGGGGCAGGGGAGGGCTATGGCTACACCTTC	CASNHWSGAGEGYGYTF
TRBV5-4	TRBJ2-7	.	15	.	TGTGCCAGCAGCTTGGCCCCGCAGGGGTCTAACGAGCAGTACTTC	CASSLAPQGSNEQYF
TRBV12-3/TRBV12-4	TRBJ2-5	.	12	.	TGTGCCAGCAGTTTACCATCAGAGACCCAGTACTTC	CASSLPSETQYF
TRBV20-1	TRBJ1-2	.	11	.	TGCAGTCCCAGGGTAGGAGTCGGCTACACCTTC	CSPRVGVGYTF
TRBV2	TRBJ1-2	.	13	.	TGTGCCAGCAGTGACCACAATAACTATGGCTACACCTTC	CASSDHNNYGYTF
TRBV27	TRBJ2-5	.	17	TRBD1	TGTGCCAGCAGTGTCATTACCGGGACAGGACCGTCGAAGACCCAGTACTTC	CASSVITGTGPSKTQYF
TRBV19	TRBJ2-2	once	14	.	TGTGCCACCAAAGGGGCGGCAATCGCCGGGGAGCTGTTTTTT	CATKGAAIAGELFF
TRBV21-1	TRBJ2-3	.	17	.	TGTGCCAGCAGCAAACTGGGGGTACCAGGGGGCACAGATACGCAGTATTTT	CASSKLGVPGGTDTQYF
TRBV7-9	TRBJ1-6	.	14	.	TGTGCCAGCAGCCCGGACAGAGGGAATTCACCCCTCCACTTT	CASSPDRGNSPLHF
TRBV6-5	TRBJ2-2	.	15	.	TGTGCCAGCAAGACGACAATCGCGAACACCGGGGAGCTGTTTTTT	CASKTTIANTGELFF
TRBV28	TRBJ2-2	.	11	.	TGTGCCAGTGCAGGGTATCGGGAGCTGTTTTTT	CASAGYRELFF
TRBV7-2	TRBJ1-2	.	14	TRBD1	TGTGCCAGCAGCTTAGGCACCGGGACAGCTGGCTACACCTTC	CASSLGTGTAGYTF
TRBV28	TRBJ2-1	.	16	.	TGTGCCAGCAATTCCCAAATTCGGGGGACTTACAATGAGCAGTTCTTC	CASNSQIRGTYNEQFF
TRBV10-3	TRBJ2-6	once	16	TRBD1	TGTGCCATCAGTGAGGGGGACAGGGCTGGGGCCAACGTCCTGACTTTC	CAISEGDRAGANVLTF
TRBV27	TRBJ1-2	.	13	.	TGTGCCAGCAGTTTCAGGGTTAACTATGGCTACACCTTC	CASSFRVNYGYTF
TRBV7-2	TRBJ1-5	.	12	.	TGTGCCAGCAGCTCGGCGGGCCAGCCCCAGCATTTT	CASSSAGQPQHF
TRBV27	TRBJ2-6	once	13	.	TGTGCCAGCAGACTCTCTGGGGCCAACGTCCTGACTTTC	CASRLSGANVLTF
TRBV7-2	TRBJ2-3	.	17	TRBD2	TGTGCCAGCAGCCCGATCAAACTAGCGGGGGAGACAGATACGCAGTATTTT	CASSPIKLAGETDTQYF